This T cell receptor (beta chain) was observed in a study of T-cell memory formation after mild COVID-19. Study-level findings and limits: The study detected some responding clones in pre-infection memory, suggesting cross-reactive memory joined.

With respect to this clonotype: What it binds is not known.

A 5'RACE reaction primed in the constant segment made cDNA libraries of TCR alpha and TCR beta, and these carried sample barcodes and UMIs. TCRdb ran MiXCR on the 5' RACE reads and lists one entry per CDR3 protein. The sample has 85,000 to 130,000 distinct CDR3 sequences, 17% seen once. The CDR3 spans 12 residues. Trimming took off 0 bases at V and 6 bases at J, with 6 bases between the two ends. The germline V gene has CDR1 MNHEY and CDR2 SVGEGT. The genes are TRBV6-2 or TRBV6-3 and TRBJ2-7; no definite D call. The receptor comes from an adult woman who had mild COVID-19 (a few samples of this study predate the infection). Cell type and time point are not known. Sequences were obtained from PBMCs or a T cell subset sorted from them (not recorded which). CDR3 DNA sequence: TGTGCCAGCAGTTACTCGTCTGCCGAGCAGTACTTC. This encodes CASSYSSAEQYF.